A single sample gave rise to the 12 T cell receptor beta chains below, sequenced in a study of T cells expressing NK-cell markers. Each CDR3 protein gets one entry in TCRdb, which reprocessed the 5' RACE reads and gives no DNA. Reported are some 140,000 distinct CDR3 sequences; the ten largest clones contain around a third. The specimen was blood T cells: a sorted CD56 or NKG2C T cell subset, CD4+ or CD8+ T cells, or bulk PBMC T cells (not recorded which). The receptors originated from a woman aged 45-65 years in good health.

This chain joins TRBV2 and TRBJ2-3; lacking DNA, the TRBD1 call made by TCRdb goes unchecked. This CDR3 has 16 amino acids. The germline V gene has CDR1 SNHLY and CDR2 FYNNEI. The CDR3 spells CASSDFGTASTDTQYF.

The genes are TRBV4-1 and TRBJ2-3; TCRdb picks TRBD1, but there is no DNA to check that call. There are 15 residues in the CDR3. CDR1 is MGHRA and CDR2 is YSYEKL in the germline V gene. Here the CDR3 reads CASSQQKAGFDTQYF.

The chain couples TRBV30 to TRBJ1-2; TCRdb picks TRBD1, but there is no DNA to check that call. The CDR3 spans 13 residues. Germline V CDR1 and CDR2: GTSNPN, SVGIG (reference sequence). CDR3 amino acids: CAWSDAREYGYTF.

The rearrangement joins TRBV27 to TRBJ2-1; the D call from TCRdb, TRBD2, cannot be confirmed without DNA. Germline loops: CDR1 MNHEY, CDR2 SMNVEV (reference sequence). This CDR3 contains 14 residues. This CDR3 reads CASIPAGIRYEQFF.

The rearrangement joins TRBV7-9 to TRBJ1-4; TCRdb indicates TRBD1, and absent DNA this call remains unverified. CDR3 length equals 15 residues. Germline V gene data show CDR1 as SEHNR and CDR2 as FQNEAQ (reference sequence). The CDR3 here is CASSPTIRGEEKLFF.

This sequence joins TRBV4-1 and TRBJ2-2; TCRdb's D call of TRBD2 is untestable without DNA. Looked up from germline, CDR1 is MGHRA and CDR2 is YSYEKL. The CDR3 is 18 residues long. The CDR3 is CASSQGAREGLPTGELFF.

V is TRBV5-1 and J is TRBJ2-2. The CDR3 covers 12 residues. Per germline, CDR1 SGHRS and CDR2 YFSETQ. The CDR3 sequence is CASSPRSGELFF.

This chain links TRBV20-1 with TRBJ2-1; TCRdb outputs TRBD1, but without DNA this stays unchecked. The CDR3 sequence is 12 residues long. CDR1 and CDR2 (germline): DFQATT, SNEGSKA (reference sequence). CDR3 loop: CSAKDGGQEQFF.

This chain's CDR3 is CASRSRQVRETQYF. This chain joins TRBV5-5 and TRBJ2-5; as DNA is missing, the TRBD1 call by TCRdb cannot be tested. Germline V gene lookup returns CDR1 SGHKS and CDR2 YYEKEE (reference sequence). The CDR3 extends over 14 amino acids.

The chain employs TRBV2 and TRBJ1-6; TCRdb lists TRBD1, though no DNA is available to test this call. This CDR3 contains 12 residues. CDR1 and CDR2 (germline): SNHLY, FYNNEI. CDR3 region: CAGRQGNSPLHF. The full variable domain, with the rest looked up from reference TRBV2 and TRBJ1-6, is EPEVTQTPSHQVTQMGQEVILRCVPISNHLYFYWYRQILGQKVEFLVSFYNNEISEKSEIFDDQFSVERPDGSNFTLKIRSTKLEDSAMYFCAGRQGNSPLHFGNGTRLTVT.

The rearrangement links TRBV12-3 or TRBV12-4 to TRBJ2-1; with no DNA, the TCRdb D assignment of TRBD2 cannot be verified. The CDR3 contains 15 residues. The CDR3 sequence is CASSAGLGSYNEQFF.

The V gene is TRBV20-1, the J gene TRBJ1-1; lacking DNA, the TRBD1 call made by TCRdb goes unchecked. This CDR3 is built from 13 residues. Germline CDR1 is DFQATT and CDR2 is SNEGSKA (reference sequence). The CDR3 region is CSAREIGVTEAFF.